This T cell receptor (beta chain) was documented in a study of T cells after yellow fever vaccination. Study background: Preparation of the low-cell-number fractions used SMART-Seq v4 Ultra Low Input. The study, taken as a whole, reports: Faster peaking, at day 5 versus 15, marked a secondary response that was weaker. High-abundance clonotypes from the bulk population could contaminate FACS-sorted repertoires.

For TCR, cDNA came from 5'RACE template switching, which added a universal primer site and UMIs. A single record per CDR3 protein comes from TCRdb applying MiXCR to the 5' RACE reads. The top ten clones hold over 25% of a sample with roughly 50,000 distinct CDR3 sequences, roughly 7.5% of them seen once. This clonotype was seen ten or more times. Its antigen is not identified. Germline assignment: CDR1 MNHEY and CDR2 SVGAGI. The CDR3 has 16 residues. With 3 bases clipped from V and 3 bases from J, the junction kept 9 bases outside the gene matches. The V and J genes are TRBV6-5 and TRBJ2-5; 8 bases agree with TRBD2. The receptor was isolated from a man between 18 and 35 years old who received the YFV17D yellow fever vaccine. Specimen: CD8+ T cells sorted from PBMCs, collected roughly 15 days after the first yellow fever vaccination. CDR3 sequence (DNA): TGTGCCAGCAGTTATTCGGTAGAGCGGGGGAAAGAGACCCAGTACTTC. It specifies CASSYSVERGKETQYF.